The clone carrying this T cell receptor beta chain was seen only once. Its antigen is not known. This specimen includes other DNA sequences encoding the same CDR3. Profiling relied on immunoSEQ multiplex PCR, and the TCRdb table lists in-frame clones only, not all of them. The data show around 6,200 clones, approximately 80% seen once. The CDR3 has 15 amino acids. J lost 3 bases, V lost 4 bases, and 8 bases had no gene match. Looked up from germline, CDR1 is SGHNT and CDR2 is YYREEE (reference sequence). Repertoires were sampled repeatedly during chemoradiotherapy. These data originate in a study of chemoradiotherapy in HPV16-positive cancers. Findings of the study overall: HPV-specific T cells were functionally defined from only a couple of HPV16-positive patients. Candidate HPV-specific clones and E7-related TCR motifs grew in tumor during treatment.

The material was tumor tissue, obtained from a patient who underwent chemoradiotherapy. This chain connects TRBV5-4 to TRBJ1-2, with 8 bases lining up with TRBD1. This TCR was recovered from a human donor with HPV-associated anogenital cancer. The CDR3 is CASSRGTGGYYGYTF. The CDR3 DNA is TGTGCCAGCAGCCGGGGCACAGGGGGTTACTATGGCTACACCTTC.